The 24 T cell receptor beta chains below were found in one sample sequenced in a study of T cells in Graves' hyperthyroidism and ophthalmopathy. What was amplified from RNA transcripts were TCR beta CDR3 regions. HTBI primers were the set used in a first-round RT-PCR of the TCR CDR3. TCRdb redid the calling of the multiplex PCR reads with MiXCR, one entry per CDR3 protein. The sample shows around 100,000 distinct CDR3 sequences, about half of them seen only once. Sequencing was done on a sample of blood. The receptors were gathered from a man aged 40-49 years with Graves' hyperthyroidism.

Details on this clonotype: The junction and the germline gene differ at one end; a read error may be behind it. The chain carries TRBV29-1 and TRBJ2-1; 13 nucleotides agree with TRBD2. Germline loops: CDR1 SQVTM, CDR2 ANQGSEA. The CDR3 covers 20 residues. The chain's CDR3 is CSVEGPATSGGASSYDEQFF. CDR3 bases: TGCAGCGTTGAGGGTCCTGCCACTAGCGGGGGGGCGAGCTCCTACGATGAGCAGTTCTTC.

As for this clonotype: The junction shows a germline mismatch at one end, possibly a read error. This sequence joins TRBV2 and TRBJ1-6, with D possibly being TRBD1 (5 bases). Germline assignment: CDR1 SNHLY and CDR2 FYNNEI. This CDR3 contains 16 residues. In DNA form, the CDR3 reads TGTGCTAGCAGCCAACAGGAGGCGGGCTATAATTCACCCCTCCACTTT. This codes for CASSQQEAGYNSPLHF.

Points on this clonotype: The conserved closing phenylalanine or tryptophan is absent in this CDR3, likely reflecting a read error. The DNA for the CDR3 is TGTGCCAGCAGTGAGAGCCCATGGACGGGGGCCGGGGAGCTGTTTTTG. This translates into CASSESPWTGAGELFL. The chain carries TRBV2 and TRBJ2-2; tentative D call: TRBD2 (6 bases). The CDR3 is made up of 16 amino acids. The germline V gene has CDR1 SNHLY and CDR2 FYNNEI. Between the trimmed V and J ends, which lost 3 bases and 6 bases, there was a span of 17 bases.

This clonotype was seen more than once but under ten times. In DNA, the CDR3 is TGTGCCAGCAGCTTAGCGGAGGGCCTAGCCAAAAACATTCAGTACTTC. Translated: CASSLAEGLAKNIQYF. The V and J genes are TRBV11-1 and TRBJ2-4; D possibly corresponds to TRBD2 (6 bases). This CDR3 spans 16 amino acids. V was trimmed by 0 bases and J by 0 bases, leaving 9 bases between them. Germline V lookup: CDR1 SGHAT, CDR2 FQDESV (reference sequence).

The V gene is TRBV7-2, the J gene TRBJ2-1; D remains unclear. CDR3 size: 14 residues. Trimming shortened V by 1 base and J by 9 bases, and 13 bases separated the two germline ends. Germline assignment: CDR1 SGHTA and CDR2 FQGNSA. The CDR3 loop reads CASSLGRMNTEQFF. The CDR3 nucleotides are TGTGCCAGCAGCTTAGGACGGATGAACACTGAGCAGTTCTTC.

On this clonotype itself: At one end the junction does not follow the germline gene, possibly because of a read error. The V and J genes are TRBV20-1 and TRBJ2-7; D not certain. In germline, CDR1 is DFQATT, CDR2 SNEGSKA (reference sequence). The CDR3 is 14 residues long. In nucleotides, the CDR3 is TGCAGTGATAGAAACTCACGCCCATCCCACGAGCAGTACTTC. Residues: CSDRNSRPSHEQYF.

V and J are TRBV14 and TRBJ1-4; D might be TRBD1 (5 bases). With 8 bases removed from V and 8 bases from J, the gap between germline ends came to 15 bases. This CDR3 has 13 amino acids. Germline V gives CDR1 SGHDN, CDR2 FVKESK. Written as DNA, the CDR3 is TGTGCCAGCTCGGCAGGGACTATCGAAAAACTGTTTTTT. Its protein is CASSAGTIEKLFF. The full variable domain, its missing parts supplied by reference TRBV14 and TRBJ1-4, is EAGVTQFPSHSVIEKGQTVTLRCDPISGHDNLYWYRRVMGKEIKFLLHFVKESKQDESGMPNNRFLAERTGGTYSTLKVQPAELEDSGVYFCASSAGTIEKLFFGSGTQLSVL.

Many counts were recorded for this clonotype. This chain uses TRBV5-6 with TRBJ1-2, with D unclear. Trimming stripped 3 bases from V and 4 bases from J, with 10 bases between. CDR1 is SGHDT and CDR2 is YYEEEE in the germline V gene. This CDR3 is built from 13 residues. The CDR3 loop is CASSSAAFYGYTF. The CDR3 nucleotides read TGTGCCAGCAGCTCGGCGGCCTTCTATGGCTACACCTTC. The entire variable domain, with the rest obtained from reference TRBV5-6 and TRBJ1-2, is as follows: DAGVTQSPTHLIKTRGQQVTLRCSPKSGHDTVSWYQQALGQGPQFIFQYYEEEERQRGNFPDRFSGHQFPNYSSELNVNALLLGDSALYLCASSSAAFYGYTFGSGTRLTVV.

The chain is built from TRBV15 and TRBJ2-5, with 8 nucleotides matching TRBD2. Germline assignment: CDR1 LNHNV and CDR2 YYDKDF (reference sequence). The CDR3 totals 17 residues. V lost 1 base, J lost 1 base, and 8 bases stayed unmatched. This chain's CDR3 is CATSRGGLAGFQETQYF. In DNA, the CDR3 is TGTGCCACCAGCAGAGGAGGGCTAGCGGGCTTCCAAGAGACCCAGTACTTC.

With regard to this clonotype: This could be a read error, since a much larger clone is one nucleotide away. This chain joins TRBV6-1 and TRBJ1-1; a possible D gene is TRBD1 (5 bases). CDR1 and CDR2 (germline): MNHNS, SASEGT. The CDR3 is 14 residues long. Trimming pared 3 bases from V and 7 bases from J, leaving 15 bases between. The CDR3 DNA sequence: TGTGCCAGCAGTGACCAGGGTGATGTTGGTGAAGCTTTCTTT. It codes for CASSDQGDVGEAFF.

This clonotype was seen ten or more times. The V call is TRBV7-9, the J call TRBJ1-2; TRBD1 matches at 7 bases. Trimming at V came to 2 bases and at J to 6 bases, leaving 12 bases not matched to a gene. Germline CDR1 and CDR2: SEHNR and FQNEAQ (reference sequence). The length of the CDR3 is 16 residues. CDR3 nucleotide sequence: TGTGCCAGCAGCTTACAGGAGCTACAGGGGTTGGATGGCTACACCTTC. It specifies CASSLQELQGLDGYTF.

The sample holds many counts of this clonotype. The CDR3: CASRVGLAGNTDTQYF. CDR3 nucleotide sequence: TGTGCCAGCAGGGTTGGACTAGCGGGGAACACAGATACGCAGTATTTT. V is TRBV2 and J is TRBJ2-3, with 12 bases matching TRBD2. V lost 6 bases to trimming and J lost 2 bases; unmatched junction nucleotides: 6. The CDR3 consists of 16 residues. Germline V gene lookup returns CDR1 SNHLY and CDR2 FYNNEI. Full variable domain (remainder filled in from reference TRBV2 and TRBJ2-3): EPEVTQTPSHQVTQMGQEVILRCVPISNHLYFYWYRQILGQKVEFLVSFYNNEISEKSEIFDDQFSVERPDGSNFTLKIRSTKLEDSAMYFCASRVGLAGNTDTQYFGPGTRLTVL.

This clonotype was detected many times. The J gene is TRBJ1-3, the V gene TRBV2; TRBD1 might be the D (5 bases). V was shortened by 4 bases and J by 0 bases, with 10 bases between the two germline ends. The V gene's germline CDR1 is SNHLY and CDR2 FYNNEI. The CDR3 runs to 15 residues. CDR3 loop: CASSGQFFSGNTIYF. As DNA, the CDR3 is TGTGCCAGCAGTGGACAGTTCTTCTCTGGAAACACCATATATTTT.

Many counts were recorded for this clonotype. V is TRBV6-5 and J is TRBJ1-1, with D unclear. This CDR3 region has 13 residues. Germline lookup yields CDR1 MNHEY and CDR2 SVGAGI. Trimming left V 7 bases short and J 10 bases short, with 19 bases between. CDR3 in amino acids: CASMPRGGLGAFF. The CDR3 bases are TGTGCCAGCATGCCTCGGGGAGGGCTTGGAGCTTTCTTT.

Comment on this clonotype: One junction end disagrees with the germline gene, perhaps due to a read error. The genes are TRBV2 and TRBJ2-3; 10 nucleotides line up with TRBD2. The CDR3 is made up of 13 amino acids. Germline CDR1 and CDR2: SNHLY and FYNNEI. Here the CDR3 reads CASRLAGADTRYF. CDR3 bases: TGTGCCAGCAGGCTAGCGGGAGCCGATACGCGGTATTTT.

This clonotype was recorded at least ten times. The chain has TRBV12-3 or TRBV12-4 and TRBJ1-5; maybe TRBD1 (6 bases). The CDR3 has 16 amino acids. V lost 3 bases to trimming and J lost 2 bases, with 14 bases between them. The CDR3 DNA reads as TGTGCCAGCAGTTTTTCGGGGGCAGGGGGCAATCAGCCCCAGCATTTT. Protein sequence: CASSFSGAGGNQPQHF.

This chain uses TRBV11-2 with TRBJ1-6; D call uncertain. CDR3 size: 13 residues. Germline CDR1 is SGHAT and CDR2 is FQNNGV. Trimming stripped 4 bases from V and 13 bases from J, with 14 bases between. CDR3 DNA: TGTGCCAGCAGCTCCTTAGCGGGAGGGCCCCTCCACTTT. Amino acids: CASSSLAGGPLHF.

Details on this clonotype: Mismatch with germline at one junction end may stem from a read error. The CDR3 region is CASSFKPGELSF. For the CDR3, the DNA is TGTGCTAGCAGCTTCAAACCCGGGGAGCTGTCTTTT. The chain uses TRBV7-3 and TRBJ2-2; maybe TRBD2 (5 bases). There are 12 residues in the CDR3. Germline CDR1 reads SGHTA; CDR2 reads FQGTGA.

There are many counts of this clonotype. The chain carries TRBV20-1 and TRBJ1-4; D is uncertain. Trimming removed 0 bases from V and 5 bases from J, with 13 bases in between. The CDR3 contains 15 residues. The V gene's germline CDR1 is DFQATT and CDR2 SNEGSKA (reference sequence). The CDR3 here is CSARDPRPVNEKLFF. In DNA, the CDR3 is TGCAGTGCTAGAGATCCCCGGCCAGTCAATGAAAAACTGTTTTTT.

This clonotype came up many times. This chain connects TRBV24-1 to TRBJ2-1; 12 nucleotides align to TRBD1. V lost 6 bases, J lost 5 bases, and 4 bases stayed unmatched. Germline loops: CDR1 KGHDR, CDR2 SFDVKD. The CDR3 sequence is 15 residues long. CDR3 nucleotide sequence: TGTGCCACCAGTCCGGGACAGGGGGCGGACAATGAGCAGTTCTTC. This sequence encodes CATSPGQGADNEQFF.

Worth noting for this clonotype: The junction shows a germline mismatch at one end, possibly a read error. CDR3 sequence: CATGRGPQDLNRETQYF. The CDR3 nucleotides read TGTGCCACCGGCAGAGGTCCGCAGGATTTAAACCGAGAGACCCAGTACTTC. This chain links TRBV15 with TRBJ2-5, with D hard to call. This CDR3 is built from 17 residues. Germline lookup yields CDR1 LNHNV and CDR2 YYDKDF (reference sequence).

Ten or more counts support this clonotype. The CDR3 DNA reads as TGCGCCAGCAGCTTGGATGGGGGCACTGAAGCTTTCTTT. Protein: CASSLDGGTEAFF. This rearrangement joins TRBV5-1 to TRBJ1-1; a possible D gene is TRBD1 (5 bases). Per the germline V gene, CDR1 is SGHRS and CDR2 is YFSETQ. Trimming removed 0 bases from V and 4 bases from J, with 7 bases in between. The CDR3 sequence is 13 residues long. Supplemented by reference TRBV5-1 and TRBJ1-1, the full variable domain reads KAGVTQTPRYLIKTRGQQVTLSCSPISGHRSVSWYQQTPGQGLQFLFEYFSETQRNKGNFPGRFSGRQFSNSRSEMNVSTLELGDSALYLCASSLDGGTEAFFGQGTRLTVV.

In this sample, this clonotype turned up many times. This rearrangement joins TRBV20-1 to TRBJ2-1, with 8 nucleotides matching TRBD2. Per the germline V gene, CDR1 is DFQATT and CDR2 is SNEGSKA (reference sequence). This CDR3 contains 15 residues. The junction had 7 bases not matched to a gene; V was cut back by 6 bases and J by 0 bases. CDR3 sequence reads: CSATRAGGSYNEQFF. Written as DNA, the CDR3 is TGCAGTGCCACTCGGGCGGGGGGCTCCTACAATGAGCAGTTCTTC.

The chain joins TRBV5-6 to TRBJ1-2; D is unclear. Germline-derived CDR1 and CDR2 are SGHDT and YYEEEE. The CDR3 is made up of 12 amino acids. The ends were cut back, 0 bases at V and 10 bases at J, with 10 bases in the middle. The CDR3 nucleotides are TGTGCCAGCAGCTTGGATGGGCCAGCCTACACCTTC. This encodes CASSLDGPAYTF. Based on the CDR3 plus reference TRBV5-6 and TRBJ1-2, the full variable domain is DAGVTQSPTHLIKTRGQQVTLRCSPKSGHDTVSWYQQALGQGPQFIFQYYEEEERQRGNFPDRFSGHQFPNYSSELNVNALLLGDSALYLCASSLDGPAYTFGSGTRLTVV.